Following are 6 T cell receptor beta chains from one sample sequenced in a study of blood T cells in healthy people across ages (dated by TCRdb to the mid-2010s). The method behind the library was 5' RACE. Instrument used: Illumina HiSeq 2500. A second PCR of roughly 7 to 12 cycles was run with a J-beta primer mix and a sample-barcoded 5' primer. Using fastp trimming at Q25 and MiXCR clonotype assembly, TCRdb reanalyzed the public sequencing data and kept in-frame beta chains. Entries that share a CDR3 protein sequence are merged under the most common genes and DNA. The sample profile shows 550,000 to 600,000 distinct CDR3 sequences; around half of them were found once. The ten largest clones add up to approximately 25% of the sample. Sequencing was done on a sample of blood. All receptors derive from an elderly man in good health.

In its sample, this clonotype was seen a few times. This sequence joins TRBV7-9 and TRBJ1-4, with 7 bases matching TRBD1. The CDR3 covers 15 residues. J gave up 1 base and V 3 bases, and 2 bases lay outside the gene matches. CDR1 and CDR2 from the germline V gene are SEHNR and FQNEAQ (reference sequence). The CDR3 sequence is CASSFTGETNEKLFF. CDR3 DNA: TGTGCCAGCAGCTTTACAGGGGAAACTAATGAAAAACTGTTTTTT.

The chain employs TRBV5-1 and TRBJ1-1, with 8 bases identical to TRBD1. The CDR3 loop spans 16 amino acids. Germline CDR1 reads SGHRS; CDR2 reads YFSETQ. J gave up 2 bases and V 1 base, and 7 bases lay outside the gene matches. The CDR3 is CASSLWSGGRNTEAFF. The CDR3 DNA is TGCGCCAGCAGCTTGTGGTCAGGGGGCCGAAACACTGAAGCTTTCTTT.

The rearrangement joins TRBV7-2 to TRBJ2-7; 8 nucleotides match TRBD2. In germline, CDR1 is SGHTA, CDR2 FQGNSA. The CDR3 is 16 amino acids. V lost 4 bases to trimming and J lost 0 bases; unmatched junction nucleotides: 8. The DNA for the CDR3 is TGTGCCAGCAGCTCTGCGACTAGCGTCCACTCCTACGAGCAGTACTTC. It specifies CASSSATSVHSYEQYF.

The CDR3 bases are TGTGCCAGCAGTCGGGACGTCTACGCGGGCTACACCTTC. This codes for CASSRDVYAGYTF. This rearrangement joins TRBV21-1 to TRBJ1-2; no DNA check was done on the table's D call, TRBD1. TRBV21-1 is annotated as a pseudogene. This CDR3 comprises 13 residues.

V and J are TRBV12-3 or TRBV12-4 and TRBJ2-5; TRBD2 matches at 13 bases. V gave up 6 bases and J gave up 6 bases; unmatched junction bases: 13. The CDR3 length is 17 residues. CDR3: CASSPKTGLAGAQTQYF. The CDR3 DNA reads as TGTGCCAGCAGCCCTAAAACTGGACTAGCGGGAGCCCAGACCCAGTACTTC.

V is TRBV7-2 and J is TRBJ2-2; no clear D gene. The CDR3 covers 16 residues. Germline V CDR1 and CDR2: SGHTA, FQGNSA. Trimming took off 3 bases at V and 6 bases at J, with 17 bases between the two ends. CDR3 amino acids: CASSFMWAQGPGELFF. For the CDR3, the DNA is TGTGCCAGCAGCTTTATGTGGGCCCAAGGCCCCGGGGAGCTGTTTTTT. The entire variable domain, with the rest obtained from reference TRBV7-2 and TRBJ2-2, is as follows: GAGVSQSPSNKVTEKGKDVELRCDPISGHTALYWYRQSLGQGLEFLIYFQGNSAPDKSGLPSDRFSAERTGGSVSTLTIQRTQQEDSAVYLCASSFMWAQGPGELFFGEGSRLTVL.